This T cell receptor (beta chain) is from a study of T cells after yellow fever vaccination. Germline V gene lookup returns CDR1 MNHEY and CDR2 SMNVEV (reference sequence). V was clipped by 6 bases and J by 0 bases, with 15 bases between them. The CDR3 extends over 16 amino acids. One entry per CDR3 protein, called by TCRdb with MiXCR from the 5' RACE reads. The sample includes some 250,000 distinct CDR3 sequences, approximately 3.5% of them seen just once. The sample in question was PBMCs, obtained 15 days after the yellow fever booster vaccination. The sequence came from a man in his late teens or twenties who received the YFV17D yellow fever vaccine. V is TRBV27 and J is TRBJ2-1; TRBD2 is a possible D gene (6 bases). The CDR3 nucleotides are TGTGCCAGCAGCCGCGTGGGGGGAACCTCCTACAATGAGCAGTTCTTC. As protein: CASSRVGGTSYNEQFF.